Below, 9 T cell receptor beta chains from the same sample are listed, as sequenced in a study of blood T cell repertoires in COVID-19. Profiling relied on immunoSEQ multiplex PCR, and the TCRdb table lists in-frame clones only, not all of them. The sample records about 320,000 clones, more than 90% being singletons. The material sequenced was PBMCs or T cells enriched from blood (not recorded which). The receptors originated from a man in his sixties who had recovered from COVID-19.

The chain joins TRBV28 to TRBJ1-5; TRBD1 agrees at 12 bases. V lost 5 bases, J lost 8 bases, and 10 bases stayed unmatched. This CDR3 spans 16 amino acids. Germline CDR1 reads MDHEN; CDR2 reads SYDVKM. In DNA, the CDR3 is TGTGCCAGCAGTCCCGGGACAGGGGGCGTCTATAAGCCCCAGCATTTT. Its protein product is CASSPGTGGVYKPQHF.

The chain uses TRBV5-1 and TRBJ2-7; 10 positions agree with TRBD1. The V segment lost 4 bases and the J segment 7 bases; nucleotides outside the gene matches: 11. The CDR3 contains 15 residues. Germline loops: CDR1 SGHRS, CDR2 YFSETQ. CDR3 sequence: CASSPGDRGSLEQYF. The CDR3 DNA reads as TGCGCCAGCAGCCCCGGGGACAGGGGATCGCTAGAGCAGTACTTC.

V usage is TRBV7-8 and J usage is TRBJ1-1; D call uncertain. Germline V CDR1 and CDR2: SGHVS, FQNEAQ. The V gene lost 1 base and the J gene lost 0 bases, with 15 bases spanning the gap. The CDR3 covers 17 residues. CDR3 in DNA: TGTGCCAGCAGCTTAGGGATTCTGGGCACTCTGAACACTGAAGCTTTCTTT. This sequence encodes CASSLGILGTLNTEAFF.

The count of this clone is one. The genes are TRBV7-2 and TRBJ2-2; D is uncertain. CDR1 and CDR2 (germline): SGHTA, FQGNSA. Trimming shortened V by 0 bases and J by 2 bases, and 13 bases separated the two germline ends. There are 17 residues in the CDR3. CDR3 sequence (DNA): TGTGCCAGCAGCTTAGCGTCAAGTAGAGGTAACACCGGGGAGCTGTTTTTT. Translated, it gives CASSLASSRGNTGELFF.

This rearrangement joins TRBV24-1 to TRBJ2-3; D may be TRBD1 (6 bases). V was trimmed by 7 bases and J by 5 bases, leaving 12 bases between them. Germline CDR1 reads KGHDR; CDR2 reads SFDVKD. The length of the CDR3 is 13 residues. In nucleotides, the CDR3 is TGTGCCACCAGCCGGGACACAGTAGATACGCAGTATTTT. Protein sequence: CATSRDTVDTQYF.

The chain employs TRBV5-1 and TRBJ2-7, with TRBD1 matching 10 bases. CDR3 length: 14 residues. Per the germline V gene, CDR1 is SGHRS and CDR2 is YFSETQ. After removal of 4 bases from V and 2 bases from J, the junction contained 3 bases not matched to a gene. CDR3 nucleotide sequence: TGCGCCAGCAGCCCGACAGGGGGCACCTACGAGCAGTACTTC. Its protein product is CASSPTGGTYEQYF. The full variable domain, its missing parts supplied by reference TRBV5-1 and TRBJ2-7, is KAGVTQTPRYLIKTRGQQVTLSCSPISGHRSVSWYQQTPGQGLQFLFEYFSETQRNKGNFPGRFSGRQFSNSRSEMNVSTLELGDSALYLCASSPTGGTYEQYFGPGTRLTVT.

The CDR3 nucleotides are TGTGCCAGCAGTGATCGCAGGTCGTCTGATAGGCCCCAGCATTTT. Residues: CASSDRRSSDRPQHF. This chain joins TRBV2 and TRBJ1-5; no reliable D call. Germline CDR1 reads SNHLY; CDR2 reads FYNNEI. V was clipped by 3 bases and J by 9 bases, with 18 bases between them. The CDR3 consists of 15 residues.

The rearrangement links TRBV12-5 to TRBJ1-5; 8 bases are shared with TRBD1. CDR1 is LGHNT and CDR2 is FRNRAP in the germline V gene. Unmatched junction bases numbered 4, after V lost 2 bases and J lost 4 bases. The CDR3 runs 15 residues. This chain's CDR3 is CASGLTDRGNQPQHF. The DNA for the CDR3 is TGTGCTAGTGGTTTGACAGACAGGGGAAATCAGCCCCAGCATTTT.

This rearrangement joins TRBV4-1 to TRBJ2-5, with 7 bases that match TRBD1. This CDR3 comprises 16 residues. The V and J ends lost 4 bases and 5 bases, in that order; junction bases with no gene match: 13. Per the germline V gene, CDR1 is MGHRA and CDR2 is YSYEKL. The CDR3 DNA reads as TGCGCCAGCAGCCGGAACAGGGGAAATCTCCAGGAGACCCAGTACTTC. It is translated as CASSRNRGNLQETQYF.